The 21 T cell receptor beta chains below all came from one sample that was sequenced in a study of cytomegalovirus exposure and HLA in healthy donors. Primers: 60 Vbeta forward and 13 Jbeta reverse. Some clones are missing from TCRdb's copy, which holds only in-frame ones; the method was immunoSEQ multiplex PCR. The sample shows some 250,000 clones, 82% of them seen only once. The specimen was PBMCs. These receptors were taken from a woman between 40 and 50 years old in good health and CMV-seropositive.

The chain combines TRBV5-5 with TRBJ2-7, with 7 bases that match TRBD2. CDR3 size: 14 residues. J gave up 4 bases and V 3 bases, and 7 bases lay outside the gene matches. Germline V lookup: CDR1 SGHKS, CDR2 YYEKEE (reference sequence). CDR3 nucleotide sequence: TGTGCCAGCAGCTGGGGGGGGGAGAGGTACGAGCAGTACTTC. Translated, it gives CASSWGGERYEQYF.

The chain employs TRBV10-3 and TRBJ1-6; TRBD1 might be the D (5 bases). The CDR3 extends over 14 amino acids. The germline V and J ends were trimmed by 6 bases and 8 bases, with 14 bases remaining between them. CDR1 and CDR2 (germline): ENHRY, SYGVKD. The CDR3 region has the DNA TGTGCCATCAGCGACAGAGGAAAGGATTCACCCCTCCACTTT. Amino acids: CAISDRGKDSPLHF.

The chain uses TRBV10-3 and TRBJ2-3; tentative D call: TRBD2 (5 bases). The V end lost 4 bases, the J end lost 2 bases, and 10 bases lay between the germline ends. Germline V gene lookup returns CDR1 ENHRY and CDR2 SYGVKD. This CDR3 spans 14 amino acids. The CDR3 sequence: CAISGGGYTDTQYF. CDR3 nucleotide sequence: TGTGCCATCAGTGGAGGAGGATACACAGATACGCAGTATTTT.

This chain links TRBV5-1 with TRBJ1-2; possible D gene TRBD1, 5 bases. Germline V gives CDR1 SGHRS, CDR2 YFSETQ. Trimming removed 0 bases at V and 4 bases at J, with 10 bases between. The CDR3 spans 14 residues. CDR3 region: CASSLGQTSYGYTF. CDR3 DNA: TGCGCCAGCAGCTTGGGACAGACGAGCTATGGCTACACCTTC.

The V and J genes are TRBV7-6 and TRBJ2-7; weak D call: TRBD1 (6 bases). V was pared by 5 bases and J by 2 bases, with 13 bases between. The CDR3 has 14 residues. The germline V gene has CDR1 SGHVS and CDR2 FNYEAQ. The CDR3 DNA follows: TGTGCCAGCAGCGCAGGGACACCGCCCTACGAGCAGTACTTC. This translates into CASSAGTPPYEQYF. The entire variable domain, with the rest obtained from reference TRBV7-6 and TRBJ2-7, is as follows: GAGVSQSPRYKVTKRGQDVALRCDPISGHVSLYWYRQALGQGPEFLTYFNYEAQQDKSGLPNDRFSAERPEGSISTLTIQRTEQRDSAMYRCASSAGTPPYEQYFGPGTRLTVT.

The chain links TRBV14 to TRBJ2-1; TRBD1 aligns across 7 bases. The CDR3 runs to 14 residues. Germline-derived CDR1 and CDR2 are SGHDN and FVKESK. J was trimmed by 6 bases and V by 4 bases; bases with no gene match: 6. The CDR3 nucleotides are TGTGCCAGCAGCCTACTTCGACAGGGCAATGAGCAGTTCTTC. This translates into CASSLLRQGNEQFF.

The rearrangement uses TRBV29-1 and TRBJ1-4; 9 positions agree with TRBD1. J gave up 10 bases and V 6 bases, and 18 bases lay outside the gene matches. CDR1 is SQVTM, CDR2 ANQGSEA, per germline. This CDR3 contains 16 residues. The CDR3: CSVGPGQGLDSRKLFF. CDR3 DNA sequence: TGCAGCGTCGGACCGGGACAGGGATTAGATTCTCGAAAACTGTTTTTT.

This clone was seen once. This chain uses TRBV9 with TRBJ2-1, with 10 bases lining up with TRBD2. The germline V gene encodes CDR1 SGDLS and CDR2 YYNGEE. The CDR3 runs 16 residues. With V trimmed by 1 base and J by 7 bases, 8 bases remained unmatched. The CDR3 is CASSVSGRDHFNEQFF. For the CDR3, the DNA is TGTGCCAGCAGCGTAAGCGGGAGGGATCATTTTAATGAGCAGTTCTTC.

The chain links TRBV10-2 to TRBJ1-4, with D possibly matching TRBD1 (6 bases). Trimming shortened V by 0 bases and J by 5 bases, and 13 bases separated the two germline ends. Per the germline V gene, CDR1 is WSHSY and CDR2 is SAAADI. The CDR3 extends over 16 amino acids. The CDR3 is CASSESYDRINEKLFF. In DNA form, the CDR3 reads TGCGCCAGCAGTGAGTCCTACGACAGGATAAATGAAAAACTGTTTTTT.

The rearrangement uses TRBV30 and TRBJ1-1, with TRBD1 matching 8 bases. Germline assignment: CDR1 GTSNPN and CDR2 SVGIG (reference sequence). The CDR3 runs to 13 residues. The ends lost 4 bases at V and 1 base at J; junction bases unmatched: 2. CDR3 residues: CAWNRGGNTEAFF. The CDR3, as DNA: TGTGCCTGGAACAGGGGGGGGAACACTGAAGCTTTCTTT.

This clone appeared a few times. The rearrangement links TRBV5-8 to TRBJ1-2, with a tentative D call TRBD1 (6 bases). This CDR3 has 14 amino acids. The germline V and J ends were trimmed by 0 bases and 2 bases, with 8 bases remaining between them. Germline V CDR1 and CDR2: SGHTS, YDEGEE. The CDR3 nucleotides read TGTGCCAGCAGCTTGGGGGGGCAGAACTATGGCTACACCTTC. Protein sequence: CASSLGGQNYGYTF. The full variable domain, rest sourced from reference TRBV5-8 and TRBJ1-2, is EAGVTQSPTHLIKTRGQQATLRCSPISGHTSVYWYQQALGLGLQFLLWYDEGEERNRGNFPPRFSGRQFPNYSSELNVNALELEDSALYLCASSLGGQNYGYTFGSGTRLTVV.

This clone was counted a single time. The CDR3 region has the DNA TGTGCCAGCAGCTTGGGGGGGGCCAGGGGCGAAGCTTTCTTT. Residues: CASSLGGARGEAFF. The chain combines TRBV7-6 with TRBJ1-1; perhaps TRBD1 as D (6 bases). Germline lookup yields CDR1 SGHVS and CDR2 FNYEAQ. The CDR3 has 14 residues. Trimming removed 3 bases from V and 8 bases from J, with 16 bases in between.

The gene calls are TRBV11-3 and TRBJ2-3; D is possibly TRBD2 (5 bases). The CDR3 runs 16 residues. V dropped 8 bases and J dropped 1 base, with 19 bases sitting between them. From germline, CDR1 is SGHNT and CDR2 YENEEA. This chain's CDR3 is CASREGTHSRTDTQYF. The CDR3 coding sequence is TGTGCCAGCCGCGAGGGAACCCATTCCCGCACAGATACGCAGTATTTT.

The V gene is TRBV9, the J gene TRBJ2-3; 10 bases agree with TRBD1. The CDR3 length is 16 residues. Germline CDR1 SGDLS, CDR2 YYNGEE. The junction had 14 bases not matched to a gene; V was cut back by 4 bases and J by 9 bases. CDR3 nucleotides: TGTGCCAGCAGCCTTGAGGGGACAGGGGCCTCAAGCACGCAGTATTTT. Amino acid sequence: CASSLEGTGASSTQYF.

The chain is built from TRBV27 and TRBJ1-2; D call uncertain. Germline V CDR1 and CDR2: MNHEY, SMNVEV (reference sequence). Trimming removed 8 bases from V and 4 bases from J, with 11 bases in between. The CDR3 loop spans 12 amino acids. Here the CDR3 DNA reads TGTGCCAGCGGCCCCTGGGCCTATGGCTACACCTTC. The encoded protein is CASGPWAYGYTF.

The V gene is TRBV18, the J gene TRBJ2-3; D is perhaps TRBD2 (7 bases). The germline V gene encodes CDR1 KGHSH and CDR2 LQKENI. V gave up 8 bases and J gave up 2 bases, with 14 bases separating them. This CDR3 comprises 14 residues. The CDR3: CASHTGRVTDTQYF. As DNA, the CDR3 is TGTGCCAGCCATACAGGGAGGGTCACAGATACGCAGTATTTT. Looking up the rest from reference TRBV18 and TRBJ2-3 gives the full variable domain: NAGVMQNPRHLVRRRGQEARLRCSPMKGHSHVYWYRQLPEEGLKFMVYLQKENIIDESGMPKERFSAEFPKEGPSILRIQQVVRGDSAAYFCASHTGRVTDTQYFGPGTRLTVL.

CDR3 region: CASSGQTTPRNQPQHF. CDR3 nucleotides: TGTGCCAGCAGCGGACAGACTACCCCGCGTAATCAGCCCCAGCATTTT. This rearrangement joins TRBV2 to TRBJ1-5, with D possibly matching TRBD1 (6 bases). From germline, CDR1 is SNHLY and CDR2 FYNNEI. The length of the CDR3 is 16 residues. V shed 6 bases and J shed 4 bases, with 19 bases lying between them.

This clone was counted a few times. The chain couples TRBV2 to TRBJ2-7; D is perhaps TRBD2 (7 bases). The CDR3 loop spans 17 amino acids. Germline CDR1 is SNHLY and CDR2 is FYNNEI. V gave up 6 bases and J gave up 2 bases, with 23 bases separating them. The CDR3 sequence: CASRLAWGREITYEQYF. The DNA of the CDR3 is TGTGCCAGCAGGCTGGCCTGGGGGCGGGAGATTACCTACGAGCAGTACTTC.

This clone was recorded only once. V usage is TRBV19 and J usage is TRBJ1-5; TRBD1 agrees at 12 bases. With 1 base clipped from V and 6 bases from J, the junction kept 19 bases outside the gene matches. Germline V gives CDR1 LNHDA, CDR2 SQIVND (reference sequence). The length of the CDR3 is 21 residues. The CDR3 nucleotides read TGTGCCAGTAGTATAGCCATTCAAACCGGGACAGGGGGCAGGTGGGTTCAGCCCCAGCATTTT. It specifies CASSIAIQTGTGGRWVQPQHF.

This clone has more than one count but fewer than ten. V usage is TRBV6-5 and J usage is TRBJ1-1, with TRBD1 matching over 7 bases. Losses at the gene ends were 4 bases for V and 4 bases for J; bases not matched to a gene: 3. The CDR3 consists of 13 residues. Per germline, CDR1 MNHEY and CDR2 SVGAGI. CDR3 loop: CASSFRGPTEAFF. In DNA, the CDR3 is TGTGCCAGCAGTTTTAGGGGGCCCACTGAAGCTTTCTTT.

V and J are TRBV30 and TRBJ2-2; D perhaps matches TRBD1 (6 bases). The CDR3 is 15 amino acids. The ends were cut back, 3 bases at V and 3 bases at J, with 14 bases in the middle. Germline lookup yields CDR1 GTSNPN and CDR2 SVGIG (reference sequence). The CDR3: CAWRFGTGYTGELFF. DNA for the CDR3: TGTGCCTGGAGATTTGGAACAGGGTACACCGGGGAGCTGTTTTTT.